These 3 T cell receptor beta chains were all obtained from the same sample, sequenced in a study of shared clonotypes between healthy human individuals. Here immunoSEQ multiplex PCR was the method, and the copy in TCRdb shows in-frame clones only, minus some. The sample includes 2 million to 2.5 million clones, around 95% of them seen just once. The sequenced sample consisted of naive CD4+ T cells sorted from blood. Subset meaning: CD45RA+ positively selected. The receptors were gathered from a man aged 18 to 29 in good health.

This clone was observed once. This chain connects TRBV10-3 to TRBJ2-7, with D unclear. Trimming removed 4 bases from V and 2 bases from J, with 9 bases in between. The CDR3 is made up of 13 amino acids. Germline V gene data show CDR1 as ENHRY and CDR2 as SYGVKD. Here the CDR3 DNA reads TGTGCCATCAGTGGTCTCGTTACCTACGAGCAGTACTTC. Protein sequence: CAISGLVTYEQYF.

This rearrangement joins TRBV2 to TRBJ2-4; 7 bases line up with TRBD2. V gave up 6 bases and J gave up 3 bases; unmatched junction bases: 14. Germline-derived CDR1 and CDR2 are SNHLY and FYNNEI. This CDR3 has 17 amino acids. The DNA for the CDR3 is TGTGCCAGCAGCTGGTTGGGAGGGGTCGAGGGCAAAAACATTCAGTACTTC. It yields the protein CASSWLGGVEGKNIQYF.

This clone was recorded once. The CDR3 sequence: CASSYLAGEMNEQFF. In DNA form, the CDR3 reads TGTGCCAGCAGTTATTTGGCGGGAGAGATGAATGAGCAGTTCTTC. The rearrangement links TRBV6-6 to TRBJ2-1; 7 nucleotides match TRBD2. The ends lost 3 bases at V and 7 bases at J; junction bases unmatched: 9. The CDR3 is 15 residues long. The V gene's germline CDR1 is MNHNY and CDR2 SVGAGI (reference sequence).